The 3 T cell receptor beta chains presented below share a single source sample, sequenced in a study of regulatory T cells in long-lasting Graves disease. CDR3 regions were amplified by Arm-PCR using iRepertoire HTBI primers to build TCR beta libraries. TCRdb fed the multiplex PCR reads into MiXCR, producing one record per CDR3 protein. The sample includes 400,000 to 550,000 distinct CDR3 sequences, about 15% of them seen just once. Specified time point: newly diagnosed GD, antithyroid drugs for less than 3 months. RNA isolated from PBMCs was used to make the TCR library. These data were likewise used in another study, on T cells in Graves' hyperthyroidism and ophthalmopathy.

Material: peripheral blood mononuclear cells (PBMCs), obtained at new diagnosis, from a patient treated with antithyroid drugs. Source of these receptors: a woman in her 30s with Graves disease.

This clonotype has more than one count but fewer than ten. The CDR3 here is CASSPRLGLAGGSTDTQYF. In nucleotides, the CDR3 is TGTGCCAGCAGCCCACGCCTCGGACTAGCGGGAGGGTCTACAGATACGCAGTATTTT. V usage is TRBV3-1 and J usage is TRBJ2-3; TRBD2 agrees at 15 bases. J lost 3 bases, V lost 4 bases, and 11 bases had no gene match. Germline V gene sequence: CDR1 LGHDT, CDR2 YNNKEL (reference sequence). This CDR3 contains 19 residues.

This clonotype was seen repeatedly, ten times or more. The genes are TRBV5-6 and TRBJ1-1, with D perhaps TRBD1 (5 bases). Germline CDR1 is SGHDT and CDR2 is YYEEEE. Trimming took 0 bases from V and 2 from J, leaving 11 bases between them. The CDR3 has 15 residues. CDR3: CASSLAYGQNTEAFF. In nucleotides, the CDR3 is TGTGCCAGCAGCTTGGCCTACGGACAAAACACTGAAGCTTTCTTT. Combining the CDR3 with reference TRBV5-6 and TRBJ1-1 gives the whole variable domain DAGVTQSPTHLIKTRGQQVTLRCSPKSGHDTVSWYQQALGQGPQFIFQYYEEEERQRGNFPDRFSGHQFPNYSSELNVNALLLGDSALYLCASSLAYGQNTEAFFGQGTRLTVV.

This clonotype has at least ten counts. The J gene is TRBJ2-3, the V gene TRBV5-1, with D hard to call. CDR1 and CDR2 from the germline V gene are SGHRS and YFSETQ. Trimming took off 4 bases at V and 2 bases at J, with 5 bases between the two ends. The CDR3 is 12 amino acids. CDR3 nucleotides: TGCGCCAGCAGCGCGGACACAGATACGCAGTATTTT. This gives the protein CASSADTDTQYF. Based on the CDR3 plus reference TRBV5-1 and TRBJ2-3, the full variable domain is KAGVTQTPRYLIKTRGQQVTLSCSPISGHRSVSWYQQTPGQGLQFLFEYFSETQRNKGNFPGRFSGRQFSNSRSEMNVSTLELGDSALYLCASSADTDTQYFGPGTRLTVL.